The T cell receptor beta chain under discussion was sequenced for a study of T cell clonality in common variable immunodeficiency. Clones were sequenced by immunoSEQ multiplex PCR, and TCRdb holds only the in-frame ones, with some missing. The sample was found to contain about 50,000 clones, and every one recurs. Findings and caveats of the study: Common variable immunodeficiency TCR beta sequences reportedly had fewer deletions and N-nucleotide insertions.

Germline CDR1 is SEHNR and CDR2 is FQNEAQ (reference sequence). The CDR3 runs to 10 residues. This clone was detected only a few times. The antigen is unknown. The CDR3 end is not reached by the read, which stops 3 residues before it; the germline J gene fills it in. The sequencing sample was made of peripheral blood mononuclear cells. The source of this sequence is a person aged 18 to 75 in good health. The chain joins TRBV7-9 to TRBJ1-1; D unclear. The CDR3: CASSTGEAFF. CDR3 bases read: TGTGCCAGCTCCACCGGGGAA.